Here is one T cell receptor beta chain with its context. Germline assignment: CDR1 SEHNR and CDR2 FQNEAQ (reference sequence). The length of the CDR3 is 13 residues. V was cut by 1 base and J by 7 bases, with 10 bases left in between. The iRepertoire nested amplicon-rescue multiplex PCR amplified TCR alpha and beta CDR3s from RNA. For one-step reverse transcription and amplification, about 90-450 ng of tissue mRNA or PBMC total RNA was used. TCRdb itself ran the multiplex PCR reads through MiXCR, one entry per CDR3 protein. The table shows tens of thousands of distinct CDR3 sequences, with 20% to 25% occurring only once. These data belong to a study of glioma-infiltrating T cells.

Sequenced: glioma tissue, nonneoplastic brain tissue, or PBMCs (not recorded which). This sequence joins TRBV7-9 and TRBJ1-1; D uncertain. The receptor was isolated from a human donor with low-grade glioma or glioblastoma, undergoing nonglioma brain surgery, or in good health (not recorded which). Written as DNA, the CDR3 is TGTGCCAGCAGCTTAGGAGCATACCATGAAGCTTTCTTT. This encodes CASSLGAYHEAFF.